The text below deals with one TCR beta chain. What it recognizes is unknown. Unique molecular identifiers featured in each of the TCR beta cDNA libraries. Starting from approximately 0.95 to 9.8 million T cells, the study yielded 460,000 or so cDNA molecules. One entry per CDR3 protein results from TCRdb running MiXCR on the PCR reads. The sample holds about 540,000 distinct CDR3 sequences; around 34% are singletons and the top ten take around 6.1%. This record belongs to a study of post-analysis software for immune sequencing data. Turning to the study itself: Secondary progressive, relapsing-remitting and progressive-relapsing multiple sclerosis were among the included disease courses.

The CDR3 sequence is 15 residues long. The germline V gene encodes CDR1 LGHDT and CDR2 YNNKEL (reference sequence). V was pared by 5 bases and J by 2 bases, with 8 bases of the junction left unmatched. General observations from the study: The authors found that F measure strongly co-clustered same-batch samples. The study found TRBV5-6, TRBV5-1 and TRBV20-1 among five TRBV segments more frequent in patients than controls. Multiple sclerosis patients had significantly lower normalized Chao1 diversity than controls.

The chain is built from TRBV3-1 and TRBJ2-7; TRBD1 matches at 8 bases. The origin of this receptor is a girl aged 2-17 years with multiple sclerosis. Sequenced input: blood. The CDR3 sequence is CASSGEVTGAYEQYF. CDR3 in DNA: TGTGCCAGCAGCGGAGAGGTGACAGGGGCCTACGAGCAGTACTTC.